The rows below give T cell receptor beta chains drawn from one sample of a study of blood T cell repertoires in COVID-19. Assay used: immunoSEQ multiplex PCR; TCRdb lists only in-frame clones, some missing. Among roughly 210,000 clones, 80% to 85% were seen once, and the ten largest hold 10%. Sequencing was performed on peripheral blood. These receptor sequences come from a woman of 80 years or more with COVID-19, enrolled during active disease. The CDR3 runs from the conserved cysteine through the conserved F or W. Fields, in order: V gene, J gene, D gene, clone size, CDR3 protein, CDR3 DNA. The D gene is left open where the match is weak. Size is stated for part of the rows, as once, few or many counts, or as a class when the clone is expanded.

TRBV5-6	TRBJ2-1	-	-	CASSLDTGSSYNEQFF	TGTGCCAGCAGCTTGGATACAGGGAGCTCCTACAATGAGCAGTTCTTC
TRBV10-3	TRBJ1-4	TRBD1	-	CAISEAGQGDEKLFF	TGTGCCATCAGTGAGGCGGGACAGGGGGACGAAAAACTGTTTTTT
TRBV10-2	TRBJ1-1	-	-	CASNIELTGRTEAFF	TGCGCCAGCAACATTGAATTGACAGGACGGACTGAAGCTTTCTTT
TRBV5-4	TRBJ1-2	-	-	CASSQGGKDYGYTF	TGTGCCAGCAGCCAGGGAGGGAAGGACTATGGCTACACCTTC
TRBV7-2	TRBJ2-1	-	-	CASSLAGTSLYNEQFF	TGTGCCAGCAGCTTAGCGGGCACTTCTCTGTACAATGAGCAGTTCTTC
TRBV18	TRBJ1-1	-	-	CASSPQGSMNTEAFF	TGTGCCAGCTCCCCTCAGGGAAGTATGAACACTGAAGCTTTCTTT
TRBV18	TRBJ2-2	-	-	CASSPTQETGELFF	TGTGCCAGCTCACCAACACAGGAAACCGGGGAGCTGTTTTTT
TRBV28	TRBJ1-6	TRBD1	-	CASTGQGSSPLHF	TGTGCCAGCACGGGACAGGGGAGTTCACCCCTCCACTTT
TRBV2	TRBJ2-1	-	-	CASGGGVYNEQFF	TGTGCCAGCGGTGGCGGGGTTTACAATGAGCAGTTCTTC
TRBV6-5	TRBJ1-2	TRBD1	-	CASSYSTGTGTLYTF	TGTGCCAGCAGTTACTCCACCGGGACAGGGACCCTCTACACCTTC
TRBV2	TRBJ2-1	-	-	CASSESGNEQFF	TGTGCCAGCAGTGAATCCGGGAACGAGCAGTTCTTC
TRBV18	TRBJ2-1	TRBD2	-	CASSPPVAGGRDEQFF	TGTGCCAGCTCACCACCAGTCGCGGGGGGGCGGGATGAGCAGTTCTTC
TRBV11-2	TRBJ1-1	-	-	CASSLMSGKYTEAFF	TGTGCCAGCAGCTTAATGAGCGGAAAGTACACTGAAGCTTTCTTT
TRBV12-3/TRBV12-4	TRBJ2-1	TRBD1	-	CASSPTGYDEQFF	TGTGCCAGCAGCCCGACAGGGTATGATGAGCAGTTCTTC
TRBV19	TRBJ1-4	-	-	CASTDRPATNEKLFF	TGTGCCAGTACGGACAGACCTGCCACTAATGAAAAACTGTTTTTT
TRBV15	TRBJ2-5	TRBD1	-	CATTPDRVETQYF	TGTGCCACCACCCCGGACAGGGTGGAGACCCAGTACTTC
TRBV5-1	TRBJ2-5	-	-	CASSPTGTGFATQYF	TGCGCCAGCAGCCCGACCGGGACTGGGTTTGCGACCCAGTACTTC
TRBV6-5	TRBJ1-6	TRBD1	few	CASTLDRGYNSPLHF	TGTGCCAGCACTTTAGACAGGGGATATAATTCACCCCTCCACTTT
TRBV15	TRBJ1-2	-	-	CATSPGGVAGHSGYTF	TGTGCCACCAGCCCCGGAGGGGTCGCCGGTCACTCTGGCTACACCTTC
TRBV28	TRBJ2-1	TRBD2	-	CASSPPGLAGPEQFF	TGTGCCAGCAGTCCACCGGGACTAGCGGGGCCTGAGCAGTTCTTC
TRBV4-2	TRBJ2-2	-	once	CASSQDPIVRGLAGELFF	TGTGCCAGCAGCCAAGATCCTATCGTACGGGGGTTGGCCGGGGAGCTGTTTTTT
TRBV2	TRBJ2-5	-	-	CASSGGIEETQYF	TGTGCCAGCTCGGGGGGCATAGAAGAGACCCAGTACTTC
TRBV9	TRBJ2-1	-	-	CASSVAGGRNNEQFF	TGTGCCAGCAGCGTAGCGGGGGGCCGGAACAATGAGCAGTTCTTC
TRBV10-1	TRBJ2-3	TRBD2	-	CASSETSGRNTDTQYF	TGCGCCAGCAGTGAAACTAGCGGGCGAAACACAGATACGCAGTATTTT
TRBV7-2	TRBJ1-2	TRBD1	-	CASSLGQGDGYTF	TGTGCCAGCAGCTTAGGACAGGGGGATGGCTACACCTTC
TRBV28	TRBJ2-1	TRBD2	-	CAIANSQTSGSNEQFF	TGTGCCATCGCCAACTCCCAGACTAGCGGGAGCAATGAGCAGTTCTTC
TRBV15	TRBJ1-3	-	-	CATSRTREVRGTIYF	TGTGCCACCAGCAGAACCCGGGAGGTCCGGGGCACCATATATTTT
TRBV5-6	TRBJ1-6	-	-	CASSLWSSPLHF	TGTGCCAGCAGCTTGTGGAGTTCACCCCTCCACTTT
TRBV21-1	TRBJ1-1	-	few	CASSPKGDPEKWGSEAFF	TGTGCCAGCAGCCCAAAGGGAGACCCGGAGAAGTGGGGTTCTGAAGCTTTCTTT
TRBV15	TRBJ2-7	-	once	CATSRDERSSYEQYF	TGTGCCACCAGCAGAGATGAAAGGAGCTCCTACGAGCAGTACTTC
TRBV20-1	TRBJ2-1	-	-	CSASVPSSYNEQFF	TGCAGTGCTAGTGTCCCGAGCTCCTACAATGAGCAGTTCTTC
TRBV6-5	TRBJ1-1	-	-	CASSWGVSEAFF	TGTGCCAGCAGTTGGGGAGTCAGTGAAGCTTTCTTT
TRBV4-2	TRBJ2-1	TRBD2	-	CASSQDALAVTYNEQFF	TGTGCCAGCAGCCAAGATGCCCTAGCGGTTACCTACAATGAGCAGTTCTTC
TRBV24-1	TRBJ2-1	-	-	CATSDSPIGANEQFF	TGTGCCACCAGTGATTCCCCCATTGGGGCCAATGAGCAGTTCTTC
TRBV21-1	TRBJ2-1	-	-	CASSAGLNEQFF	TGTGCCAGCAGCGCAGGGCTCAATGAGCAGTTCTTC
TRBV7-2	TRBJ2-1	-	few	CASSLVQGVYNEQFF	TGTGCCAGCAGCTTAGTACAGGGAGTTTACAATGAGCAGTTCTTC
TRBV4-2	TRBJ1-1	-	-	CASSQDLTGPNTEAFF	TGTGCCAGCAGCCAAGATCTAACAGGCCCTAACACTGAAGCTTTCTTT
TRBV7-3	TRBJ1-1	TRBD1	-	CASSRQGNTEAFF	TGTGCCAGCAGTCGACAGGGGAACACTGAAGCTTTCTTT
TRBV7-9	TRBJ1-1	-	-	CASRDRTGNTEAFF	TGTGCCAGTCGAGATCGAACGGGAAACACTGAAGCTTTCTTT
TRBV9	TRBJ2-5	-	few	CASSFLDWETQYF	TGTGCCAGCAGCTTCTTAGATTGGGAGACCCAGTACTTC
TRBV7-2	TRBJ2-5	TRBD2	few	CASSQRTPGGETQYF	TGTGCCAGCAGCCAACGGACTCCCGGGGGGGAGACCCAGTACTTC
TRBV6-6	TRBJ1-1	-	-	CASSYSEVNIEAFF	TGTGCCAGCAGTTACTCGGAGGTGAACATTGAAGCTTTCTTT
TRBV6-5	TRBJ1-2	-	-	CASGRGEDGYTF	TGTGCCAGCGGGAGGGGAGAGGATGGCTACACCTTC
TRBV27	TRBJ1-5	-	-	CASSLTLSGNQPQHF	TGTGCCAGCAGTTTGACCTTAAGCGGCAATCAGCCCCAGCATTTT
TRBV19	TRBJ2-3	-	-	CASSDGTSTDTQYF	TGTGCCAGTAGTGACGGGACTAGCACAGATACGCAGTATTTT
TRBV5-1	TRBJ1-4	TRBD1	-	CASSLAGTGWDEKLFF	TGCGCCAGCAGCTTGGCGGGGACAGGGTGGGATGAAAAACTGTTTTTT
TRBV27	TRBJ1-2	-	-	CASSFSAGYGYTF	TGTGCCAGCAGTTTTTCAGCAGGGTATGGCTACACCTTC
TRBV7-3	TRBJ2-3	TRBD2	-	CASSLGGGGITDTQYF	TGTGCCAGCAGCTTAGGCGGCGGGGGGATCACAGATACGCAGTATTTT
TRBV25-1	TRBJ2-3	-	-	CATIQTNTDTQYF	TGTGCCACCATACAGACAAACACAGATACGCAGTATTTT
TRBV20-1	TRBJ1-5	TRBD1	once	CSASPGTGYQPQHF	TGCAGTGCTAGTCCCGGGACAGGTTATCAGCCCCAGCATTTT
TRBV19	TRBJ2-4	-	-	CASSIFRTVPLKNIQYF	TGTGCCAGTAGTATATTTAGGACAGTACCTCTCAAAAACATTCAGTACTTC